A selection of T cell receptor beta chains follows, all from one sample in a study of T cells after yellow fever vaccination. From the 5' RACE reads, TCRdb called clonotypes with MiXCR, one entry per CDR3 protein. The sample shows about 330,000 distinct CDR3 sequences, 8.1% of them seen only once. The sequencing used PBMCs, collected about 41 days after the first yellow fever vaccination. Every receptor here comes from a man younger than 35 who received the YFV17D yellow fever vaccine. CDR3s include the opening cysteine and the closing phenylalanine or tryptophan. The size field is filled for only some rows; it gives once, few, many or a size class.

size | V | CDR3
NA | TRBV4-1 | CASSQGPSGQRNTEAFF
few | TRBV5-1 | CASSLDGDRGNEQYF
many | TRBV20-1 | CSARGILAGADTQYF
many | TRBV7-2 | CASSKGVTSGPLKQFF
NA | TRBV6-4 | CASSEQGGETQYF
few | TRBV10-3 | CAISEGRGVNTDTQYF
few | TRBV20-1 | CSAVGTSGYEQYF
NA | TRBV11-1 | CASSLGETGRLFNSPLHF
few | TRBV20-1 | CCASRGTSGGGTDTQYF
NA | TRBV18 | CASSRLSGNQPQHF
NA | TRBV27 | CANSLGENQPQHF
NA | TRBV7-2 | CAIRRPGELFF
NA | TRBV6-2/TRBV6-3 | CASSYPRATGELFF
NA | TRBV6-2/TRBV6-3 | CASSLPGLAGGELFF
NA | TRBV3-1 | CASSQDPNYSYNEQFF
few | TRBV7-6 | CASSPGTGNHGELFF
NA | TRBV5-1 | CASSLLGGSSYEQYF
NA | TRBV12-3/TRBV12-4 | CASILVDTEAFF
NA | TRBV25-1 | CASSESGGLYTEAFF
few | TRBV6-5 | CASSFRTGGTFYEQYF
few | TRBV27 | CASSFLAGGPEDTGELFF
many | TRBV6-2/TRBV6-3 | CASRRFSGSQETQYF
many | TRBV7-2 | CASSGGRAFTQYF
few | TRBV20-1 | CSAAVWGDKYTEAFF
few | TRBV29-1 | CSVDIGGTDTQYF
few | TRBV5-1 | CASSFTGFQTGELFF
NA | TRBV6-1 | CASSEALPGPEAFF
NA | TRBV10-3 | CAISESPSKETQYF
many | TRBV7-9 | CASSSWDQVAPLHF
NA | TRBV19 | CASSIWPQPQHF
many | TRBV2 | CARRTGEADTQYF
NA | TRBV6-2/TRBV6-3 | CASSWGLAAETQYF
NA | TRBV29-1 | CSVEGQGAGTGELFF
many | TRBV11-1 | CASSLGPNNEQFF
many | TRBV7-9 | CASSFEEGTEAFF
few | TRBV12-3/TRBV12-4 | CASSFGGRNQPQHF